This T cell receptor (beta chain) was recovered during a study of blood T cell repertoires in COVID-19. V shed 6 bases and J 1 base; nucleotides not matched to a gene: 3. The germline gives CDR1 MNHEY, CDR2 SMNVEV (reference sequence). The CDR3 extends over 13 amino acids. Authors' processing steps: Using reference gene primer amplification, nucleated cell counts were estimated. Sequencing was performed with immunoSEQ multiplex PCR; in TCRdb, only in-frame clones are kept and a portion is missing. The DNA was the basis for D and trimming; V, J and clone size are from that table. The sample holds 110,000 to 150,000 clones; 78% are singletons and the top ten take around 1.8%.

V and J are TRBV27 and TRBJ2-7; 7 nucleotides line up with TRBD2. The sample consisted of peripheral blood. The source of this sequence is a woman aged 60-75 years with acute or convalescent COVID-19. The CDR3 reads CASRRAGSYEQYF. The CDR3 DNA sequence: TGTGCCAGCAGACGAGCGGGATCCTACGAGCAGTACTTC.